One sample yielded the 15 T cell receptor beta chains listed below, sequenced in a study of blood T cell repertoires in COVID-19. Here immunoSEQ multiplex PCR was the method, and the copy in TCRdb shows in-frame clones only, minus some. This sample has hundreds of thousands of clones, with roughly 85% found just once. Sequencing was performed on PBMCs or T cells enriched from blood (not recorded which). These TCRs come from a woman aged 25 to 45 who had been exposed to COVID-19.

The V and J genes are TRBV7-9 and TRBJ1-3, with no clear D. Germline loops: CDR1 SEHNR, CDR2 FQNEAQ (reference sequence). With 8 bases removed from V and 3 bases from J, the gap between germline ends came to 14 bases. This CDR3 has 14 amino acids. The CDR3 DNA follows: TGTGCCAGCGGTGCGGGTTTTGATGGAAACACCATATATTTT. Protein sequence: CASGAGFDGNTIYF.

The chain combines TRBV7-2 with TRBJ2-6; 9 nucleotides match TRBD1. After removal of 6 bases from V and 3 bases from J, the junction contained 9 bases not matched to a gene. The germline gives CDR1 SGHTA, CDR2 FQGNSA. The CDR3 length is 17 residues. For the CDR3, the DNA is TGTGCCAGCAGACCTGGACAGGGGATAAGTGGGGCCAACGTCCTGACTTTC. Its translation: CASRPGQGISGANVLTF.

The CDR3 region is CASSPRTGAYEQYF. The CDR3 DNA follows: TGTGCCAGCAGCCCGCGGACTGGGGCCTACGAGCAGTACTTC. The chain combines TRBV7-3 with TRBJ2-7; weak D call: TRBD2 (5 bases). Per germline, CDR1 SGHTA and CDR2 FQGTGA. CDR3 length: 14 amino acids. Trimming took 5 bases from V and 2 from J, leaving 13 bases between them.

This sequence joins TRBV4-2 and TRBJ2-3; D gene unclear. The CDR3 is made up of 14 amino acids. Germline lookup yields CDR1 LGHNA and CDR2 YNFKEQ. V lost 0 bases, J lost 6 bases, and 10 bases lay in between. The CDR3 nucleotides read TGTGCCAGCAGCCAAGATCGTATGTCCGATACGCAGTATTTT. Translating it yields CASSQDRMSDTQYF.

The genes are TRBV19 and TRBJ2-7, with D perhaps matching TRBD1 (6 bases). The CDR3 loop spans 17 amino acids. Germline V gene lookup returns CDR1 LNHDA and CDR2 SQIVND (reference sequence). V shed 7 bases and J shed 2 bases, with 24 bases lying between them. The CDR3 DNA reads as TGTGCCAGTACCGAACGGGTGGACAGACGGGCCCCCTACGAGCAGTACTTC. Amino acid sequence: CASTERVDRRAPYEQYF.

This chain connects TRBV7-9 to TRBJ1-4; D gene unclear. V was trimmed by 5 bases and J by 8 bases, leaving 15 bases between them. Germline values: CDR1 SEHNR, CDR2 FQNEAQ (reference sequence). This CDR3 is 14 amino acids long. The CDR3 region has the DNA TGTGCCAGCAGCCGTTCCCGCCTCGGGGAAAAACTGTTTTTT. Encoded protein: CASSRSRLGEKLFF.

This chain links TRBV27 with TRBJ1-2, with TRBD1 matching 9 bases. This CDR3 region has 15 residues. Per the germline V gene, CDR1 is MNHEY and CDR2 is SMNVEV (reference sequence). J was trimmed by 4 bases and V by 0 bases; bases with no gene match: 3. The CDR3 loop is CASSLSDRGFYGYTF. The DNA for the CDR3 is TGTGCCAGCAGTTTATCGGACAGGGGATTCTATGGCTACACCTTC.

CDR3 amino acids: CASTVMNQETQYF. The CDR3 DNA sequence: TGTGCCAGCACGGTCATGAATCAAGAGACCCAGTACTTC. V gene TRBV28 combines with J gene TRBJ2-5; D not resolved. Trimming cost V 7 bases and J 2 bases, with 11 bases left between them. The CDR3 totals 13 residues. Germline lookup yields CDR1 MDHEN and CDR2 SYDVKM.

The chain recombines TRBV5-1 with TRBJ2-1; TRBD2 matches 8 bases. The germline CDR1 and CDR2 sequences are SGHRS and YFSETQ. The V gene end was trimmed by 0 bases and the J gene end by 9 bases; junction bases not matched to a gene: 14. The CDR3 sequence is 17 residues long. The CDR3 DNA follows: TGCGCCAGCAGCTTGGAGCCAAGGCTAGCGGGTAGGGGTGAGCAGTTCTTC. It specifies CASSLEPRLAGRGEQFF.

The V gene is TRBV7-3, the J gene TRBJ2-1; no firm D call. The germline gives CDR1 SGHTA, CDR2 FQGTGA. The V end lost 1 base, the J end lost 6 bases, and 16 bases lay between the germline ends. The CDR3 sequence is 16 residues long. CDR3 sequence reads: CASSLSLSVWANEQFF. In DNA, the CDR3 is TGTGCCAGCAGCTTAAGTCTGTCAGTATGGGCCAATGAGCAGTTCTTC.

This clone was counted between two and nine times. This sequence joins TRBV5-1 and TRBJ1-2; the match to TRBD1 covers 7 bases. Germline CDR1 and CDR2: SGHRS and YFSETQ. The CDR3 is made up of 11 amino acids. With 7 bases clipped from V and 12 bases from J, the junction kept 9 bases outside the gene matches. DNA for the CDR3: TGCGCCAGCGGCCCCGACAGGGTCGACACCTTC. This sequence encodes CASGPDRVDTF.

The chain has TRBV11-2 and TRBJ1-4, with D maybe TRBD1 (5 bases). Trimming removed 2 bases from V and 8 bases from J, with 15 bases in between. Germline loops: CDR1 SGHAT, CDR2 FQNNGV. The CDR3 runs to 15 residues. CDR3 region: CASSLSRGEREKLFF. The DNA for the CDR3 is TGTGCCAGCAGCTTATCCCGGGGGGAGAGGGAAAAACTGTTTTTT.

The count of this clone is one. The rearrangement links TRBV3-1 (or the pseudogene TRBV3-2) to TRBJ2-3, with 10 bases lining up with TRBD2. The CDR3 runs 16 residues. Trimming took 2 bases from V and 5 from J; bases not matched to a gene: 7. Germline CDR1 and CDR2: LGHDT and YNNKEL (reference sequence). CDR3 bases: TGTGCCAGCAGCCAAACAGCGGGAGGGGATGGAGATACGCAGTATTTT. Translation: CASSQTAGGDGDTQYF.

This CDR3 is CASSLGASGQETQYF. The CDR3 DNA follows: TGTGCCAGCAGCTTAGGGGCTAGCGGACAAGAGACCCAGTACTTC. The chain links TRBV7-3 to TRBJ2-5, with TRBD2 identical over 7 bases. Trimming at V came to 2 bases and at J to 2 bases, leaving 5 bases not matched to a gene. Germline-derived CDR1 and CDR2 are SGHTA and FQGTGA. The CDR3 loop spans 15 amino acids.

The chain uses TRBV9 and TRBJ2-5, with 11 bases identical to TRBD2. The CDR3 spans 19 residues. Germline CDR1 and CDR2: SGDLS and YYNGEE. Trimming removed 7 bases from V and 2 bases from J; junction bases left unmatched: 19. CDR3 region: CASSAGPSGGPIDQETQYF. The DNA of the CDR3 is TGTGCCAGCTCCGCAGGGCCTAGCGGGGGGCCCATTGATCAAGAGACCCAGTACTTC.